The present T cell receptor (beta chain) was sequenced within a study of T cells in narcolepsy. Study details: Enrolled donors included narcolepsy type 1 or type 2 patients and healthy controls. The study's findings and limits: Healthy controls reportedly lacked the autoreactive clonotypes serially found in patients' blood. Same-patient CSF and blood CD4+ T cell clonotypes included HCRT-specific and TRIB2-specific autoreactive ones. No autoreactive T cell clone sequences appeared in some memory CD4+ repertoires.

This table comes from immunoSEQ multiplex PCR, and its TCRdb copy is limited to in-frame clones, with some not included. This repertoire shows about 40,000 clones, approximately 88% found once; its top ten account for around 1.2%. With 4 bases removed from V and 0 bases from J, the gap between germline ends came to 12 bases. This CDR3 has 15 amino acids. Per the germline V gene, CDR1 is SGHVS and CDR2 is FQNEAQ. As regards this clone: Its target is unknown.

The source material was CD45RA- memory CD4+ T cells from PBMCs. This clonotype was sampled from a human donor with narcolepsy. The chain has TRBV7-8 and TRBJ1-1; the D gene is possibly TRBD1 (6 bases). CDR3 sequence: CASSYLGQMNTEAFF. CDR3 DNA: TGTGCCAGCAGCTACCTGGGACAAATGAACACTGAAGCTTTCTTT. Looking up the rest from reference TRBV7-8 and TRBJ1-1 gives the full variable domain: GAGVSQSPRYKVAKRGQDVALRCDPISGHVSLFWYQQALGQGPEFLTYFQNEAQLDKSGLPSDRFFAERPEGSVSTLKIQRTQQEDSAVYLCASSYLGQMNTEAFFGQGTRLTVV.